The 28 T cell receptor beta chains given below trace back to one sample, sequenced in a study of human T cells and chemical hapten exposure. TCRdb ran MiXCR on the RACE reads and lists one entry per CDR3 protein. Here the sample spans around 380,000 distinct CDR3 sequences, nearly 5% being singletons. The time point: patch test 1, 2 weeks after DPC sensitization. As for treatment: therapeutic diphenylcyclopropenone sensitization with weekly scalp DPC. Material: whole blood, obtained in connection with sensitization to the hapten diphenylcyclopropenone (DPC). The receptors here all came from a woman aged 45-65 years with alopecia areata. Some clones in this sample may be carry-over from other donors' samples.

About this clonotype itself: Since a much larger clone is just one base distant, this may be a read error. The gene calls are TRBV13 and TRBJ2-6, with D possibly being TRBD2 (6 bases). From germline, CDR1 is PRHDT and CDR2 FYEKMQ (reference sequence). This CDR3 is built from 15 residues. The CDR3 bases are TGTGCCAGCAGCCCCCTAGGGACTGGGGCCAACGTCCTGTCTTTC. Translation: CASSPLGTGANVLSF.

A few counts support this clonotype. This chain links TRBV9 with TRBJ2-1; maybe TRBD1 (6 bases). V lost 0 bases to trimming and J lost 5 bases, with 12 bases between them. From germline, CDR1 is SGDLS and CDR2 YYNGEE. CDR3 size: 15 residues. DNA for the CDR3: TGTGCCAGCAGCGTAGAAGGTGGGGGCAACAATGAGCAGTTCTTC. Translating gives CASSVEGGGNNEQFF.

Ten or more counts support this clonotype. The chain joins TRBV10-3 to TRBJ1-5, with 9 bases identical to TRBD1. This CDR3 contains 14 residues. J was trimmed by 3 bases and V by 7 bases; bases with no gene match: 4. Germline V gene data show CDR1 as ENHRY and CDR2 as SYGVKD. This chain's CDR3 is CAIMGQGPNQPQHF. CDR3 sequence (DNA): TGTGCCATCATGGGACAGGGACCCAATCAGCCCCAGCATTTT.

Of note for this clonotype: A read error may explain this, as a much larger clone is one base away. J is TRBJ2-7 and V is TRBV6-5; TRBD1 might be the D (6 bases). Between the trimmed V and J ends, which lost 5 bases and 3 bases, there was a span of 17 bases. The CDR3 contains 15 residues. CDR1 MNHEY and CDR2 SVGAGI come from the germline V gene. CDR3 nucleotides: TGTGCCAGCAGTCACGGGGACATGGAGATCTACGAGCAGTACTTC. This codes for CASSHGDMEIYEQYF.

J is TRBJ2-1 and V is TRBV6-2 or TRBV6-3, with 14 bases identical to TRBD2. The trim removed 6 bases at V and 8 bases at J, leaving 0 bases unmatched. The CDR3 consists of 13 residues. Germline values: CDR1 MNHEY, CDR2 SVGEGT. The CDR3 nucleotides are TGTGCCAGCAGGACTAGCGGGGGGGATGAGCAGTTCTTC. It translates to CASRTSGGDEQFF.

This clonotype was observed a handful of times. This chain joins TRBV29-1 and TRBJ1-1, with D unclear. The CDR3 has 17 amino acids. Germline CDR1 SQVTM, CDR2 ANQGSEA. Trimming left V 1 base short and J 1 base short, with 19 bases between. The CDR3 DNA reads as TGCAGCGTTGAAGTAGTCGTCGAGGAAGGATGGAACACTGAAGCTTTCTTT. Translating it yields CSVEVVVEEGWNTEAFF.

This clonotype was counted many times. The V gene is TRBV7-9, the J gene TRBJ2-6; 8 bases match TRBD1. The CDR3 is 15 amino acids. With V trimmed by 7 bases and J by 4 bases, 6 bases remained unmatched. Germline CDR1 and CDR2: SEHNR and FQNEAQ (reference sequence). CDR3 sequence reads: CASTSTGAGANVLTF. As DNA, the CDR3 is TGTGCCAGCACCTCGACAGGGGCCGGGGCCAACGTCCTGACTTTC.

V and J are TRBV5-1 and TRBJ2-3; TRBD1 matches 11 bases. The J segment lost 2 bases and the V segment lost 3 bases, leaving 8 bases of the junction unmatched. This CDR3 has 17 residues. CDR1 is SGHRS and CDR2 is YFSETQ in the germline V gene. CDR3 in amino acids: CASSSGTGGMITDTQYF. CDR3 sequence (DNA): TGCGCCAGCAGCTCCGGGACAGGGGGTATGATCACAGATACGCAGTATTTT.

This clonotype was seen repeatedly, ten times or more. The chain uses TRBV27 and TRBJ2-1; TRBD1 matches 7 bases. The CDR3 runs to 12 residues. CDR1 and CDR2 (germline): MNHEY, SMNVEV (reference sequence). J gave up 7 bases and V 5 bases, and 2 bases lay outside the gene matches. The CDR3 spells CASSQQGNEQFF. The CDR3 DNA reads TGTGCCAGCAGTCAACAGGGGAATGAGCAGTTCTTC.

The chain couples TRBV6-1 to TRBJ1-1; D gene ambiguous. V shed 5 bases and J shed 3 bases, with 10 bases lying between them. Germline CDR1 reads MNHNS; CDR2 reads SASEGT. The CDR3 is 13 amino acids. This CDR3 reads CASSQLGYTEAFF. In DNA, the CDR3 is TGTGCCAGCAGTCAGCTAGGGTACACTGAAGCTTTCTTT.

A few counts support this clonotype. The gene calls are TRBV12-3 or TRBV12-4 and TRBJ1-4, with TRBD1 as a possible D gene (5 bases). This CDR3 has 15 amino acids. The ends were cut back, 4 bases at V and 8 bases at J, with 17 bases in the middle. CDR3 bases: TGTGCCAGCAGTTCAGGGACCCCTAGGAACGAAAAACTGTTTTTT. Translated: CASSSGTPRNEKLFF.

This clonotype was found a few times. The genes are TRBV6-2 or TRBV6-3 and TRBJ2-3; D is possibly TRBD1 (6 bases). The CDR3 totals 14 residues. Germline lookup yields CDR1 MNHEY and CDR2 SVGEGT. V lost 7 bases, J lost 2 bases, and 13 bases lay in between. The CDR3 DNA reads TGTGCCAGCAACAAAGGACAGCACACAGATACGCAGTATTTT. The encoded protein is CASNKGQHTDTQYF.

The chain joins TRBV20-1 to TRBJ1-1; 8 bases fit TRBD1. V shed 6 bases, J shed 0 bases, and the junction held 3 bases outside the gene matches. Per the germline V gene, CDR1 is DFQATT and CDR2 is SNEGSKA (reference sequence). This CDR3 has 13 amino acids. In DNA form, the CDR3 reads TGCAGTGCATGGACAGGGATGAACACTGAAGCTTTCTTT. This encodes CSAWTGMNTEAFF.

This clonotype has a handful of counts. CDR3 loop: CASSVDSRTDTQYF. CDR3 DNA: TGTGCCAGCAGCGTGGACAGCCGGACAGATACGCAGTATTTT. The chain recombines TRBV9 with TRBJ2-3, with D tentatively TRBD1 (6 bases). CDR1 is SGDLS, CDR2 YYNGEE, per germline. Trimming left V 2 bases short and J 3 bases short, with 10 bases between. The CDR3 is 14 amino acids. The full variable domain, rest sourced from reference TRBV9 and TRBJ2-3, is DSGVTQTPKHLITATGQRVTLRCSPRSGDLSVYWYQQSLDQGLQFLIQYYNGEERAKGNILERFSAQQFPDLHSELNLSSLELGDSALYFCASSVDSRTDTQYFGPGTRLTVL.

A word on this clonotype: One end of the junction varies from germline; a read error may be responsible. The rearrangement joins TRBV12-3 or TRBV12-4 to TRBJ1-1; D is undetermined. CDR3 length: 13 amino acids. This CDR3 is CTSSRGPLTEAFF. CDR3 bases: TGTACCAGCAGTCGAGGACCGCTCACTGAAGCTTTCTTT.

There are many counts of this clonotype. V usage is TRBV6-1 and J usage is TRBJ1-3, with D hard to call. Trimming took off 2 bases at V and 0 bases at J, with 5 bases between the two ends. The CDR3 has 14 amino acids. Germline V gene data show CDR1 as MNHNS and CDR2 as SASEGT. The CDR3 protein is CASSERSSGNTIYF. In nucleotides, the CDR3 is TGTGCCAGCAGTGAACGGAGCTCTGGAAACACCATATATTTT.

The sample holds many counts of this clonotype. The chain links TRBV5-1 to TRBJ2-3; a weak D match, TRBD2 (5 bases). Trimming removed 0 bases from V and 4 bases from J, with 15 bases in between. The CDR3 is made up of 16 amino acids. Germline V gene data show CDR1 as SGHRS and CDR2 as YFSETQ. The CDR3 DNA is TGCGCCAGCAGCTTGGATTGGACTCCAGAGGCAGATACGCAGTATTTT. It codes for CASSLDWTPEADTQYF.

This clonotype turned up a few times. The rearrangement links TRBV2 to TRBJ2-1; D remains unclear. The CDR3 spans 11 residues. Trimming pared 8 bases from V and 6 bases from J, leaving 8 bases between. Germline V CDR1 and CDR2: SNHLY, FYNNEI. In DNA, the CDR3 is TGTGCCAGCCTGACTCTCAATGAGCAGTTCTTC. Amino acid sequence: CASLTLNEQFF. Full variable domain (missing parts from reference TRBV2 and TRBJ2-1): EPEVTQTPSHQVTQMGQEVILRCVPISNHLYFYWYRQILGQKVEFLVSFYNNEISEKSEIFDDQFSVERPDGSNFTLKIRSTKLEDSAMYFCASLTLNEQFFGPGTRLTVL.

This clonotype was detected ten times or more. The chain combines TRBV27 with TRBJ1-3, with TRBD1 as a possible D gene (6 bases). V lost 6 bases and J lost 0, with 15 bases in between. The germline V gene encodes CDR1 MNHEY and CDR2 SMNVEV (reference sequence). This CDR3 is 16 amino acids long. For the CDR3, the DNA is TGTGCCAGCAGCCACGACAGGACGAGCTCTGGAAACACCATATATTTT. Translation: CASSHDRTSSGNTIYF.

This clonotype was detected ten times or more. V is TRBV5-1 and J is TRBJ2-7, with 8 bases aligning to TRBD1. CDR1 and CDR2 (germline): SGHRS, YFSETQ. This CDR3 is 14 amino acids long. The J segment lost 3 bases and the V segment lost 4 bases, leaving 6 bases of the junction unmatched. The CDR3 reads CASSPRQGNYEQYF. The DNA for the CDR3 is TGCGCCAGCAGCCCCAGACAGGGGAACTACGAGCAGTACTTC.

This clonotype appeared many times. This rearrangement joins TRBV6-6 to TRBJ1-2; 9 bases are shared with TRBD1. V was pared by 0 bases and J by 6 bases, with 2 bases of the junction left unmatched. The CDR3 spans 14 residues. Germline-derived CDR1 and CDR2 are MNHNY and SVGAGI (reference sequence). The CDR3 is CASSYSWTGDGYTF. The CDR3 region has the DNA TGTGCCAGCAGTTACTCCTGGACAGGGGATGGCTACACCTTC.

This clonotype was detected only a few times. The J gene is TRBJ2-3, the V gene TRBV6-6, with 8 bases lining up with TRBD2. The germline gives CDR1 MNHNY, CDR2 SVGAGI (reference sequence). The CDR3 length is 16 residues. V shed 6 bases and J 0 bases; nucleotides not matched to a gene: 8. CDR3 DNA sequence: TGTGCCAGCAGACCCTCAGCGGGGGCTAGCACAGATACGCAGTATTTT. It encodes CASRPSAGASTDTQYF.

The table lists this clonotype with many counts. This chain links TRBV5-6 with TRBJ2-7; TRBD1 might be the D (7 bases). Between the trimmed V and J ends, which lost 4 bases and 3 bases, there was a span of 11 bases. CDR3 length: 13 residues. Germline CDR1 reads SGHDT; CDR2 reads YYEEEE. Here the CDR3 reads CASSAGQHYEQYF. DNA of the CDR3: TGTGCCAGCAGCGCGGGACAGCACTACGAGCAGTACTTC.

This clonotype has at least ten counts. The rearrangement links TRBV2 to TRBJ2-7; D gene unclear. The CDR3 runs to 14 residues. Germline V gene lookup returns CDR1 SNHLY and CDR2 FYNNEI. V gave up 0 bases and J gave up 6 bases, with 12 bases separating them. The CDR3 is CASSEALTPREQYF. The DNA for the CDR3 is TGTGCCAGCAGTGAAGCGCTGACGCCTCGCGAGCAGTACTTC. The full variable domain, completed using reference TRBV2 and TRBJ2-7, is EPEVTQTPSHQVTQMGQEVILRCVPISNHLYFYWYRQILGQKVEFLVSFYNNEISEKSEIFDDQFSVERPDGSNFTLKIRSTKLEDSAMYFCASSEALTPREQYFGPGTRLTVT.

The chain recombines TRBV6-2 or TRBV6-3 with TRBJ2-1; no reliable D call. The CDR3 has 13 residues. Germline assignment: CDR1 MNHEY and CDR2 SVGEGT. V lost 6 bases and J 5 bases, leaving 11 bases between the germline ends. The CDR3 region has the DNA TGTGCCAGCAGCTCCCCCTCGAACAATGAGCAGTTCTTC. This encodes CASSSPSNNEQFF.

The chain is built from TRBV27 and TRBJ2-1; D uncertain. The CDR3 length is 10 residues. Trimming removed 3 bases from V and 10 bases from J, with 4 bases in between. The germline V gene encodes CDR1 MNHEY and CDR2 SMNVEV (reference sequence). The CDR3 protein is CASSLIEQFF. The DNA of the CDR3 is TGTGCCAGCAGTTTGATAGAGCAGTTCTTC.

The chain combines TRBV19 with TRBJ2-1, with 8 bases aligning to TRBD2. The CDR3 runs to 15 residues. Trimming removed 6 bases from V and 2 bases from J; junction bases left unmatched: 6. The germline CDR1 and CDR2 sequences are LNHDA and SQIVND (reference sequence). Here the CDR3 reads CASSTLAEAYNEQFF. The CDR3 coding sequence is TGTGCCAGTAGCACACTAGCGGAGGCCTACAATGAGCAGTTCTTC. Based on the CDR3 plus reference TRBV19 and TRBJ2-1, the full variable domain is DGGITQSPKYLFRKEGQNVTLSCEQNLNHDAMYWYRQDPGQGLRLIYYSQIVNDFQKGDIAEGYSVSREKKESFPLTVTSAQKNPTAFYLCASSTLAEAYNEQFFGPGTRLTVL.

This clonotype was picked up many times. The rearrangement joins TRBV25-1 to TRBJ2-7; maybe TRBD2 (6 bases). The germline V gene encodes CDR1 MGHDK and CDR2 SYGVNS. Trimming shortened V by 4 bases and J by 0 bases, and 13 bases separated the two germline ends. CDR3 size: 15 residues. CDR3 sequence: CASSGVAASSYEQYF. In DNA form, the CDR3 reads TGTGCCAGCAGTGGGGTAGCGGCGAGCTCCTACGAGCAGTACTTC.